The next 16 T cell receptor beta chains were all read from a single sample in a study of T cell responses to AZD1222 COVID-19 vaccine. Libraries were prepared by immunoSEQ multiplex PCR; TCRdb keeps only in-frame clonotypes and omits some of them. The sample yields over 150,000 clones, about 91% seen once. The specimen was peripheral blood, collected on day 0 of MenACWY control vaccination. All receptors come from an adult in good health.

The V and J genes are TRBV5-4 and TRBJ1-3, with a tentative D call TRBD1 (5 bases). CDR1 and CDR2 from the germline V gene are SGHNT and YYREEE (reference sequence). The V end was cut by 4 bases, the J end by 0 bases, with 14 bases between. The CDR3 is made up of 16 amino acids. Here the CDR3 reads CASSPEGKFSGNTIYF. CDR3 nucleotide sequence: TGTGCCAGCAGCCCGGAGGGGAAGTTCTCTGGAAACACCATATATTTT.

The V gene is TRBV7-2, the J gene TRBJ2-1, with 7 bases that match TRBD2. There are 16 residues in the CDR3. The V gene end was trimmed by 3 bases and the J gene end by 0 bases; junction bases not matched to a gene: 5. Germline CDR1 is SGHTA and CDR2 is FQGNSA. CDR3 bases: TGTGCCAGCAGCTTGGGGCGGGGGAGCTCCTACAATGAGCAGTTCTTC. It yields the protein CASSLGRGSSYNEQFF.

This clone was seen once. The chain employs TRBV19 and TRBJ2-2; 7 bases agree with TRBD1. The ends lost 5 bases at V and 5 bases at J; junction bases unmatched: 8. CDR3 length: 15 amino acids. Germline V CDR1 and CDR2: LNHDA, SQIVND (reference sequence). CDR3: CASSPPGQTTGELFF. The CDR3 DNA follows: TGTGCCAGTAGTCCGCCGGGACAGACTACCGGGGAGCTGTTTTTT.

The chain links TRBV11-2 to TRBJ2-5; 8 positions agree with TRBD1. This CDR3 contains 15 residues. The V gene end was trimmed by 4 bases and the J gene end by 2 bases; junction bases not matched to a gene: 6. From germline, CDR1 is SGHAT and CDR2 FQNNGV. The CDR3 protein is CASSSSRGRQETQYF. The CDR3 region has the DNA TGTGCCAGCAGCTCCAGCAGGGGGCGGCAAGAGACCCAGTACTTC.

The CDR3 sequence: CASSLVLWNEQFF. The DNA of the CDR3 is TGTGCCAGCAGTTTAGTATTGTGGAATGAGCAGTTCTTC. This chain joins TRBV12-3 or TRBV12-4 and TRBJ2-1; no reliable D call. V dropped 1 base and J dropped 7 bases, with 8 bases sitting between them. The CDR3 totals 13 residues.

This chain's CDR3 is CASGKETGRQLFF. In nucleotides, the CDR3 is TGTGCCAGCGGAAAAGAGACAGGGAGACAACTGTTTTTT. The rearrangement uses TRBV6-5 and TRBJ1-4; TRBD1 aligns across 7 bases. Looked up from germline, CDR1 is MNHEY and CDR2 is SVGAGI. The CDR3 is 13 residues long. V dropped 8 bases and J dropped 12; count of bases not matched to a gene: 12.

The chain uses TRBV19 and TRBJ1-1; unclear D gene. Germline V CDR1 and CDR2: LNHDA, SQIVND (reference sequence). This CDR3 has 12 amino acids. The ends were cut back, 6 bases at V and 9 bases at J, with 14 bases in the middle. The CDR3 DNA reads TGTGCCAGTAGCCCTCATGTGCTGAAAGCTTTCTTT. The encoded protein is CASSPHVLKAFF. The full variable domain, its missing parts supplied by reference TRBV19 and TRBJ1-1, is DGGITQSPKYLFRKEGQNVTLSCEQNLNHDAMYWYRQDPGQGLRLIYYSQIVNDFQKGDIAEGYSVSREKKESFPLTVTSAQKNPTAFYLCASSPHVLKAFFGQGTRLTVV.

The rearrangement joins TRBV30 to TRBJ2-5; TRBD2 matches at 8 bases. CDR1 is GTSNPN, CDR2 SVGIG, per germline (reference sequence). The V gene end was trimmed by 3 bases and the J gene end by 4 bases; junction bases not matched to a gene: 7. This CDR3 comprises 14 residues. The DNA of the CDR3 is TGTGCCTGGAGCGGGGGACTAGTGGTAGAGACCCAGTACTTC. Translated, it gives CAWSGGLVVETQYF.

The V call is TRBV7-9, the J call TRBJ2-3; TRBD1 or TRBD2 may be the D gene (6 bases each). Trimming left V 2 bases short and J 3 bases short, with 12 bases between. CDR3 length: 15 amino acids. Germline V gene lookup returns CDR1 SEHNR and CDR2 FQNEAQ (reference sequence). CDR3 in DNA: TGTGCCAGCAGCTTAAGAGGGGGGCGGACAGATACGCAGTATTTT. Amino acids: CASSLRGGRTDTQYF.

The gene calls are TRBV7-2 and TRBJ2-3; 12 positions match TRBD2. Losses at the gene ends were 5 bases for V and 5 bases for J; bases not matched to a gene: 5. The CDR3 runs to 15 residues. Germline V CDR1 and CDR2: SGHTA, FQGNSA. CDR3 in DNA: TGTGCCAGCAGCCCTAGCGGGAGGGCCGGAGATACGCAGTATTTT. It codes for CASSPSGRAGDTQYF.

The CDR3 reads CASRSMQWPQHF. CDR3 bases: TGTGCCAGTAGGTCCATGCAATGGCCCCAGCATTTT. The V and J genes are TRBV19 and TRBJ1-5; D is unresolved. The germline CDR1 and CDR2 sequences are LNHDA and SQIVND (reference sequence). This CDR3 spans 12 amino acids. The V gene lost 6 bases and the J gene lost 9 bases, with 12 bases spanning the gap.

The chain uses TRBV30 and TRBJ1-4; D uncertain. CDR1 and CDR2 from the germline V gene are GTSNPN and SVGIG (reference sequence). V lost 4 bases and J lost 2, with 11 bases in between. The CDR3 is 14 amino acids. In nucleotides, the CDR3 is TGTGCCTGGATGGGGTTGCCGACTAATGAAAAACTGTTTTTT. Amino acids: CAWMGLPTNEKLFF.

This chain joins TRBV7-3 and TRBJ1-1; D is unclear. CDR1 and CDR2 from the germline V gene are SGHTA and FQGTGA. The CDR3 is made up of 13 amino acids. Trimming pared 1 base from V and 1 base from J, leaving 4 bases between. CDR3 residues: CASSLMPNTEAFF. The CDR3 DNA reads as TGTGCCAGCAGCTTAATGCCGAACACTGAAGCTTTCTTT.

The rearrangement links TRBV5-1 to TRBJ1-3; perhaps TRBD1 as D (6 bases). The germline V and J ends were trimmed by 5 bases and 8 bases, with 14 bases remaining between them. Per the germline V gene, CDR1 is SGHRS and CDR2 is YFSETQ. The CDR3 length is 13 residues. CDR3 DNA sequence: TGCGCCAGCAGAAGTGGGCAGGGGTACACCATATATTTT. Protein: CASRSGQGYTIYF.

A few counts support this clone. This chain joins TRBV28 and TRBJ1-5; 8 positions match TRBD1. The CDR3 runs 14 residues. After removal of 8 bases from V and 4 bases from J, the junction contained 7 bases not matched to a gene. Germline loops: CDR1 MDHEN, CDR2 SYDVKM. The CDR3 region has the DNA TGTGCCAGCCTACGACAGGGGTCTAATCAGCCCCAGCATTTT. It specifies CASLRQGSNQPQHF.

Only one count was recorded for this clone. CDR3 region: CASSGEGGYGYTF. The CDR3 bases are TGTGCCAGTTCTGGGGAAGGGGGCTATGGCTACACCTTC. The chain links TRBV19 to TRBJ1-2; TRBD1 is a possible D gene (6 bases). Trimming removed 8 bases from V and 4 bases from J, with 14 bases in between. The length of the CDR3 is 13 residues. Germline CDR1 reads LNHDA; CDR2 reads SQIVND (reference sequence).